Described below is a single T cell receptor (beta chain) sequence and its context. V lost 2 bases and J lost 2; bases outside the gene matches: 3. The CDR3 is made up of 15 amino acids. Germline lookup yields CDR1 SGDLS and CDR2 YYNGEE. The data were taken from a study of blood T cell repertoires in COVID-19. Study background: T cells, B-cell-depleted T cells, or PBMCs supplied cDNA or gDNA.

In the authors' workflow: From reference gene primer amplification, estimates of nucleated cell counts were derived. Libraries were prepared by immunoSEQ multiplex PCR; TCRdb keeps only in-frame clonotypes and omits some of them. That table is the source of V, J and clone size, and D and trimming were worked out from the DNA. The data contain over 60,000 clones, 90% of them singletons. Input material: peripheral blood. The source of this sequence is a man aged 60 to 75 with acute or convalescent COVID-19. The chain employs TRBV9 and TRBJ2-3, with TRBD2 identical over 9 bases. CDR3: CASSVVAGDTDTQYF. The CDR3 coding sequence is TGTGCCAGCAGCGTGGTAGCGGGGGACACAGATACGCAGTATTTT.